The entry below describes one TCR beta chain. The junction had 10 bases not matched to a gene; V was cut back by 6 bases and J by 1 base. CDR1 is SQVTM and CDR2 is ANQGSEA in the germline V gene. There are 15 residues in the CDR3. Profiled with immunoSEQ multiplex PCR; TCRdb holds only in-frame clones, not every one. The sample holds some 33,000 clones, roughly 84% seen once. This specimen belongs to a study of OX40 agonist ivuxolimab in advanced cancers. Study overall: Across the patients, intravenous ivuxolimab was delivered every 2 weeks at 0.01 to 10 mg/kg.

This sequence originates from an adult with an advanced solid tumor such as melanoma, head and neck, liver or kidney cancer. The chain is built from TRBV29-1 and TRBJ1-1, with 8 bases lining up with TRBD1. The starting material was CD4+ or CD8+ T cells sorted from blood, obtained in a trial of the OX40 agonist ivuxolimab. This CDR3 reads CSVLDRGFENTEAFF. The CDR3 DNA reads as TGCAGCGTCCTAGACAGGGGATTCGAGAACACTGAAGCTTTCTTT. Looking up the rest from reference TRBV29-1 and TRBJ1-1 gives the full variable domain: SAVISQKPSRDICQRGTSLTIQCQVDSQVTMMFWYRQQPGQSLTLIATANQGSEATYESGFVIDKFPISRPNLTFSTLTVSNMSPEDSSIYLCSVLDRGFENTEAFFGQGTRLTVV.